Detailed here is one T cell receptor beta chain. It was with 60 Vbeta and 13 Jbeta primers that the PCR ran. Generated by immunoSEQ multiplex PCR, the TCRdb table keeps only in-frame clones and is missing some. The sample consists of 150,000 to 200,000 clones, around 80% of them appearing once. V was clipped by 3 bases and J by 10 bases, with 16 bases between them. In germline, CDR1 is GTSNPN, CDR2 SVGIG (reference sequence). This CDR3 spans 13 amino acids. This sample was taken from a study of cytomegalovirus exposure and HLA in healthy donors. The chain employs TRBV30 and TRBJ1-5, with unresolved D. Material: PBMCs. This clonotype originated in a woman younger than 45 in good health and CMV-seropositive. The CDR3 loop is CAWRDLDAGPQHF. CDR3 in DNA: TGTGCCTGGAGAGACTTGGACGCGGGTCCCCAGCATTTT. Using reference TRBV30 and TRBJ1-5 for the parts outside the CDR3, the full variable domain is SQTIHQWPATLVQPVGSPLSLECTVEGTSNPNLYWYRQAAGRGLQLLFYSVGIGQISSEVPQNLSASRPQDRQFILSSKKLLLSDSGFYLCAWRDLDAGPQHFGDGTRLSIL.